This entry is about one T cell receptor beta chain. Method: immunoSEQ multiplex PCR; TCRdb's copy keeps in-frame clones and lacks some. The sample contains 30,000 to 40,000 clones, around 90% of which appear only once. This sample is drawn from a study of PD-L1 blockade in urothelial cancer. Germline V lookup: CDR1 SNHLY, CDR2 FYNNEI. CDR3 length equals 14 residues. With 6 bases clipped from V and 10 bases from J, the junction kept 12 bases outside the gene matches. The TCR comes from a man between 65 and 85 years old with urothelial cancer. This sequence joins TRBV2 and TRBJ2-1; 7 bases line up with TRBD1. The source was PBMCs, collected around atezolizumab (anti-PD-L1) treatment. The CDR3 DNA reads as TGTGCCAGCAGGGCCGGGACAGTTCTTTGGGAGCAGTTCTTC. It encodes CASRAGTVLWEQFF.